Listed here are 19 T cell receptor beta chains from one sample, sequenced in a study of blood T cell repertoires in COVID-19. TCRdb keeps only in-frame clones here, not all; method: immunoSEQ multiplex PCR. The data contain around 11,000 clones, about 90% of them singletons. Sequencing input: peripheral blood. The receptors stem from a man under 40 with active or convalescent COVID-19.

CDR3: CATSGAGGNEQFF. CDR3 DNA sequence: TGTGCCACCAGTGGAGCAGGGGGCAATGAGCAGTTCTTC. The V and J genes are TRBV24-1 and TRBJ2-1; TRBD1 aligns across 7 bases. The germline gives CDR1 KGHDR, CDR2 SFDVKD. With V trimmed by 5 bases and J by 6 bases, 3 bases remained unmatched. This CDR3 has 13 residues.

This chain uses TRBV4-1 with TRBJ2-2, with a tentative D call TRBD2 (5 bases). V was cut by 1 base and J by 8 bases, with 14 bases left in between. The CDR3 runs to 15 residues. Germline-derived CDR1 and CDR2 are MGHRA and YSYEKL. CDR3 amino acids: CASSQGRVSAGELFF. The DNA for the CDR3 is TGCGCCAGCAGCCAAGGGCGGGTTTCGGCTGGGGAGCTGTTTTTT.

The rearrangement uses TRBV3-1 (or the pseudogene TRBV3-2) and TRBJ1-5, with D unresolved. Germline loops: CDR1 LGHDT, CDR2 YNNKEL (reference sequence). There are 15 residues in the CDR3. With 1 base removed from V and 3 bases from J, the gap between germline ends came to 10 bases. The CDR3 DNA is TGTGCCAGCAGCCAAGGTCAGTTTCCCAATCAGCCCCAGCATTTT. Encoded protein: CASSQGQFPNQPQHF.

V usage is TRBV5-3 and J usage is TRBJ1-5; D is perhaps TRBD1 (5 bases). Being an ORF, TRBV5-3 has a function that is uncertain. Trimming removed 5 bases at V and 2 bases at J, with 14 bases between. This CDR3 spans 15 amino acids. The CDR3 loop reads CARRSQGFGNQPQHF. The CDR3 nucleotides read TGTGCCAGAAGAAGTCAGGGATTTGGCAATCAGCCCCAGCATTTT.

This chain uses TRBV5-4 with TRBJ1-6; no definite D call. The CDR3 extends over 15 amino acids. V was shortened by 0 bases and J by 8 bases, with 12 bases between the two germline ends. Germline CDR1 is SGHNT and CDR2 is YYREEE (reference sequence). The CDR3 reads CASSLGAGLDSPLHF. Written as DNA, the CDR3 is TGTGCCAGCAGCTTGGGAGCGGGGTTGGATTCACCCCTCCACTTT.

The chain carries TRBV30 and TRBJ1-2; the match to TRBD1 covers 9 bases. The CDR3 consists of 13 residues. Per the germline V gene, CDR1 is GTSNPN and CDR2 is SVGIG (reference sequence). The V gene end was trimmed by 1 base and the J gene end by 8 bases; junction bases not matched to a gene: 5. This CDR3 reads CAWSGDRVGGYTF. The CDR3 DNA reads TGTGCCTGGAGTGGGGACAGGGTAGGCGGCTACACCTTC.

This clone is a singleton in its sample. V usage is TRBV19 and J usage is TRBJ2-5; TRBD1 matches at 9 bases. Germline V gene lookup returns CDR1 LNHDA and CDR2 SQIVND (reference sequence). V gave up 5 bases and J gave up 5 bases; unmatched junction bases: 9. CDR3 length: 15 amino acids. CDR3 sequence: CASSSDRGTLETQYF. As DNA, the CDR3 is TGTGCCAGTAGTTCCGACAGGGGGACTTTGGAGACCCAGTACTTC. The full variable domain, rest sourced from reference TRBV19 and TRBJ2-5, is DGGITQSPKYLFRKEGQNVTLSCEQNLNHDAMYWYRQDPGQGLRLIYYSQIVNDFQKGDIAEGYSVSREKKESFPLTVTSAQKNPTAFYLCASSSDRGTLETQYFGPGTRLLVL.

This chain joins TRBV15 and TRBJ1-2, with D possibly TRBD1 on 5 matching bases. Germline CDR1 and CDR2: LNHNV and YYDKDF (reference sequence). Trimming removed 0 bases from V and 6 bases from J, with 8 bases in between. The CDR3 length is 13 residues. The CDR3 DNA reads as TGTGCCACCAGCAGAGAGGAAGGGGATGGCTACACCTTC. The encoded protein is CATSREEGDGYTF.

This clone was found once. At one of its ends the junction is not consistent with the germline gene, which may arise from a read error. V usage is TRBV6-1 and J usage is TRBJ1-2; D not certain. This CDR3 has 13 amino acids. In germline, CDR1 is MNHNS, CDR2 SASEGT. CDR3 protein: CASSEVSGNGYTF. The CDR3 DNA reads as TGTGCCAGCAGCGAAGTGTCGGGGAATGGCTACACCTTC.

The rearrangement links TRBV25-1 to TRBJ1-2, with TRBD1 matching over 8 bases. V gave up 2 bases and J gave up 8 bases; unmatched junction bases: 7. CDR3 size: 14 residues. Germline V gene lookup returns CDR1 MGHDK and CDR2 SYGVNS. The CDR3 here is CASSEAQGAAGYTF. CDR3 in DNA: TGTGCCAGCAGTGAAGCCCAGGGGGCGGCGGGCTACACCTTC.

CDR3 DNA: TGTGCCAGCAGCTGGGGCGGAGCCAGCACAGATACGCAGTATTTT. Protein: CASSWGGASTDTQYF. This chain joins TRBV7-2 and TRBJ2-3; a possible D gene is TRBD1 (5 bases). Germline V CDR1 and CDR2: SGHTA, FQGNSA. This CDR3 region has 15 residues. The ends were cut back, 4 bases at V and 0 bases at J, with 11 bases in the middle.

This chain links TRBV7-9 with TRBJ1-1; D is uncertain. V shed 0 bases and J shed 6 bases, with 14 bases lying between them. This CDR3 comprises 15 residues. Per germline, CDR1 SEHNR and CDR2 FQNEAQ (reference sequence). The DNA of the CDR3 is TGTGCCAGCAGCTTAGCACTAGATTCCGTCTCTGAAGCTTTCTTT. Amino acid sequence: CASSLALDSVSEAFF.

The chain has TRBV5-1 and TRBJ2-1, with 7 nucleotides matching TRBD2. This CDR3 has 14 residues. With 2 bases clipped from V and 8 bases from J, the junction kept 7 bases outside the gene matches. Germline lookup yields CDR1 SGHRS and CDR2 YFSETQ. The DNA for the CDR3 is TGCGCCAGCAGCTTCCGACTAGCCAGGGATGAGCAGTTCTTC. Its protein is CASSFRLARDEQFF. Supplemented by reference TRBV5-1 and TRBJ2-1, the full variable domain reads KAGVTQTPRYLIKTRGQQVTLSCSPISGHRSVSWYQQTPGQGLQFLFEYFSETQRNKGNFPGRFSGRQFSNSRSEMNVSTLELGDSALYLCASSFRLARDEQFFGPGTRLTVL.

The chain carries TRBV19 and TRBJ1-5; D is uncertain. With 3 bases removed from V and 9 bases from J, the gap between germline ends came to 18 bases. Germline CDR1 and CDR2: LNHDA and SQIVND (reference sequence). This CDR3 spans 15 amino acids. CDR3 coding DNA: TGTGCCAGTAGTATTACTGCGACTGGAAGGTTGCCCCAGCATTTT. Translated: CASSITATGRLPQHF.

The rearrangement joins TRBV3-1 (or the pseudogene TRBV3-2) to TRBJ2-5; TRBD2 matches at 14 bases. Germline V gives CDR1 LGHDT, CDR2 YNNKEL (reference sequence). This CDR3 spans 18 amino acids. V lost 1 base to trimming and J lost 4 bases; unmatched junction nucleotides: 8. Written as DNA, the CDR3 is TGTGCCAGCAGCCAAGGTAGACTAGCGGGGGGGCAGGGAGAGACCCAGTACTTC. Encoded protein: CASSQGRLAGGQGETQYF.

V and J are TRBV9 and TRBJ1-2; D is ambiguous. The CDR3 is 13 amino acids. V was cut by 0 bases and J by 4 bases, with 7 bases left in between. Germline V CDR1 and CDR2: SGDLS, YYNGEE. CDR3: CASSVASSYGYTF. In nucleotides, the CDR3 is TGTGCCAGCAGCGTAGCATCTAGCTATGGCTACACCTTC.

This chain connects TRBV18 to TRBJ1-6, with 8 bases matching TRBD1. The germline CDR1 and CDR2 sequences are KGHSH and LQKENI. The CDR3 totals 19 residues. The V and J ends lost 3 bases and 4 bases, in that order; junction bases with no gene match: 14. In DNA, the CDR3 is TGTGCCAGCTCACCGAACGCCATCAGGGGGCTTATTTATAATTCACCCCTCCACTTT. Protein sequence: CASSPNAIRGLIYNSPLHF.

This sequence joins TRBV6-5 and TRBJ2-1; D is uncertain. CDR1 and CDR2 from the germline V gene are MNHEY and SVGAGI. The CDR3 has 11 amino acids. Trimming took off 5 bases at V and 6 bases at J, with 5 bases between the two ends. This chain's CDR3 is CASSNTNEQFF. CDR3 DNA: TGTGCCAGCAGTAACACCAATGAGCAGTTCTTC.

This chain links TRBV13 with TRBJ1-5; no definite D call. The CDR3 runs to 15 residues. Looked up from germline, CDR1 is PRHDT and CDR2 is FYEKMQ (reference sequence). Between the trimmed V and J ends, which lost 0 bases and 2 bases, there was a span of 8 bases. CDR3: CASSLGRAGNQPQHF. DNA of the CDR3: TGTGCCAGCAGCTTAGGGCGGGCAGGCAATCAGCCCCAGCATTTT.